The sequence of this T cell receptor (beta chain) was determined in a study of T cells after yellow fever vaccination (dated 2019 in TCRdb). For the wider study: The SMART-Seq v4 Ultra Low Input RNA kit was used to prepare libraries from fractions with low cell numbers. To follow T-cell clones before and after primary and booster YFV17D yellow fever vaccination, bulk TCR alpha and beta repertoires were sequenced over time. Two healthy male donors made up the cohort, one aged 18 to 30 years and the other aged 30 to 40 years. Bulk PBMC replicates and cell subsets were isolated from blood drawn at multiple timepoints before and after both primary and secondary immunization. General findings and caveats noted by the study authors: The secondary T-cell response was weaker than the primary response but faster, peaking on day 5 instead of day 15. A small fraction of clonotypes showed up in both the CD4 and CD8 compartments, probably as a result of convergent recombination. FACS-sorted repertoires could contain abundant contaminating clonotypes from the bulk population, so computational filtering was required. Most clones expanded after primary vaccination (almost 97% of CD4 and roughly 88% of CD8) were re-detected after the booster, suggesting that broad memory maintenance occurred. The study included only a couple of donors, which limits how far the findings can be generalized.

A word on this clonotype: What this receptor recognizes is not known. It has no much larger one-base neighbor in the sample; base qualities were not kept.

TCR cDNA was made using 5'RACE template switching, a step that added a universal primer site and unique molecular identifiers. Priming of cDNA synthesis was performed from both the TCR alpha and TCR beta constant segments. Library amplification involved two PCR steps, and the second step added sample barcodes and sequencing adapters. Sequencing of the libraries was done on either Illumina HiSeq 2500 (2x100 bp) or NovaSeq (2x150 bp). For the original study's pipeline: Reads were demultiplexed and collapsed into UMI consensus sequences with MIGEC, and V(D)J alignment was performed with MiXCR. Vaccine-responding clonotypes were defined with edgeR using replicate PBMC samples, requiring FDR below 0.01 and a log2 fold change above 5 up to day 15. Bulk clonotypes were assigned CD4 or CD8 identity according to which sequenced CD4 or CD8 repertoire held them at higher abundance. TCRdb trimmed public reads at Q25 via fastp, called clones via MiXCR and kept in-frame beta chains. Every distinct CDR3 protein forms one entry, paired with its most common genes and DNA. These V and J calls rely on TCRdb rather than the paper's analysis. The sample yields 500,000 to 550,000 distinct CDR3 sequences; about a fifth were counted once. The ten largest account for about 17% of the sample.

The germline V gene gives CDR1 as SQVTM and CDR2 as ANQGSEA. Deletion took 7 bases off V and 2 bases off J, with a span of 18 bases between the germline ends. The CDR3, cysteine through phenylalanine, is 16 amino acids long. Of all the DNA, just the CDR3 is kept, 48 bases in frame from base 1. The treatment or condition label on this specimen signifies: live attenuated yellow fever vaccine strain. Two biological replicates of bulk PBMCs were collected at each blood-draw timepoint. PBMCs were isolated from peripheral blood using a standard Ficoll-Paque protocol. RNA was extracted with TriZol from bulk PBMCs, CD4 and CD8 fractions, and dextramer-positive and dextramer-negative fractions.

The clonotype was recovered from a man aged 18 to 29 who received the YFV17D yellow fever vaccine. The input for sequencing was PBMCs, taken roughly 20 days after the first yellow fever vaccination. The receptor chain draws on TRBV29-1 and TRBJ2-6, and perhaps TRBD2 as D gene, on 6 matching bases. The encoded CDR3 is CSALTRGGAGANVLTF. At the DNA level, the sequence is TGCAGCGCCTTAACCCGGGGAGGAGCTGGGGCCAACGTCCTGACTTTC.